Presented here are 27 T cell receptor beta chains from one specimen sequenced in a study of human T cells and chemical hapten exposure. TCRdb ran MiXCR on the RACE reads and lists one entry per CDR3 protein. The data show roughly 190,000 distinct CDR3 sequences, approximately 20% seen once. Time point denoted: patch test 1, 2 weeks after DPC sensitization. Treatment given: therapeutic diphenylcyclopropenone sensitization with weekly scalp DPC. Sequencing used whole blood, obtained in connection with sensitization to the hapten diphenylcyclopropenone (DPC). These receptors all stem from a woman between 50 and 59 years old with alopecia areata. Some clones in this sample may be carry-over from other donors' samples.

This clonotype was counted at least ten times. The V call is TRBV5-4, the J call TRBJ2-2; perhaps TRBD2 as D (7 bases). The CDR3 extends over 15 amino acids. Germline values: CDR1 SGHNT, CDR2 YYREEE (reference sequence). The V and J ends lost 9 bases and 1 base respectively, with 16 bases between them. CDR3 in DNA: TGTGCCACACTACGCGGGGGCCAGAACACCGGGGAGCTGTTTTTT. Encoded protein: CATLRGGQNTGELFF.

V usage is TRBV11-2 and J usage is TRBJ1-5, with D possibly TRBD1 on 6 matching bases. The ends were cut back, 2 bases at V and 7 bases at J, with 15 bases in the middle. The CDR3 covers 15 residues. CDR1 is SGHAT and CDR2 is FQNNGV in the germline V gene. The CDR3: CASSLNAGVGQPQHF. The CDR3 region has the DNA TGTGCCAGCAGCTTAAACGCAGGGGTTGGCCAGCCCCAGCATTTT.

This clonotype showed up just a few times. This chain links TRBV19 with TRBJ2-2; D may be TRBD1 (5 bases). Trimming stripped 4 bases from V and 6 bases from J, with 15 bases between. The germline V gene encodes CDR1 LNHDA and CDR2 SQIVND (reference sequence). The CDR3 extends over 15 amino acids. CDR3 nucleotides: TGTGCCAGTAGTACCCCCAGGGCCCAGGCCGGGGAGCTGTTTTTT. Translation: CASSTPRAQAGELFF.

This clonotype has a handful of counts. This chain connects TRBV2 to TRBJ1-2, with 7 bases aligning to TRBD1. Germline CDR1 reads SNHLY; CDR2 reads FYNNEI. J gave up 1 base and V 6 bases, and 11 bases lay outside the gene matches. The CDR3 covers 16 residues. CDR3 sequence (DNA): TGTGCCAGCAGCCCCCGGGACAGTCGATTTAACTATGGCTACACCTTC. Protein: CASSPRDSRFNYGYTF.

The V and J genes are TRBV5-4 and TRBJ2-1; 11 bases fit TRBD2. This CDR3 comprises 16 residues. J gave up 8 bases and V 0 bases, and 7 bases lay outside the gene matches. Germline CDR1 is SGHNT and CDR2 is YYREEE (reference sequence). In DNA, the CDR3 is TGTGCCAGCAGCTTGGTGGGGACTAGCGGCCATCATGAGCAGTTCTTC. It is translated as CASSLVGTSGHHEQFF.

The rearrangement joins TRBV12-3 or TRBV12-4 to TRBJ1-5, with 7 positions matching TRBD1. The CDR3 has 15 amino acids. V lost 4 bases to trimming and J lost 1 base; unmatched junction nucleotides: 4. As DNA, the CDR3 is TGTGCCAGCAGTTATCACAGGGGAAGCAATCAGCCCCAGCATTTT. Residues: CASSYHRGSNQPQHF.

This clonotype was seen a handful of times. J is TRBJ1-3 and V is TRBV24-1; no clear D. This CDR3 has 13 residues. Per the germline V gene, CDR1 is KGHDR and CDR2 is SFDVKD. The ends were cut back, 4 bases at V and 2 bases at J, with 5 bases in the middle. The CDR3 sequence: CATSDGPGNTIYF. The DNA for the CDR3 is TGTGCCACCAGTGACGGGCCTGGAAACACCATATATTTT.

This chain joins TRBV6-6 and TRBJ2-1, with D uncertain. The CDR3 covers 11 residues. The germline V gene has CDR1 MNHNY and CDR2 SVGAGI (reference sequence). Trimming took off 3 bases at V and 12 bases at J, with 9 bases between the two ends. Here the CDR3 reads CASSYLDGQFF. CDR3 nucleotides: TGTGCCAGCAGTTATCTCGACGGGCAGTTCTTC.

This clonotype was recorded a few times. The chain carries TRBV3-1 and TRBJ2-5, with 8 bases lining up with TRBD1. The CDR3 is 16 amino acids. The germline CDR1 and CDR2 sequences are LGHDT and YNNKEL (reference sequence). V gave up 4 bases and J gave up 6 bases; unmatched junction bases: 13. The CDR3 sequence: CASSREGGTGGKTQYF. Written as DNA, the CDR3 is TGTGCCAGCAGCCGGGAAGGTGGGACAGGAGGGAAGACCCAGTACTTC.

The rearrangement joins TRBV12-3 or TRBV12-4 to TRBJ2-3; 7 bases match TRBD2. J gave up 4 bases and V 1 base, and 5 bases lay outside the gene matches. The CDR3 is 15 amino acids. The CDR3 loop is CASSLVAGSADTQYF. The CDR3 DNA is TGTGCCAGCAGTTTAGTAGCGGGTAGTGCAGATACGCAGTATTTT.

This rearrangement joins TRBV5-1 to TRBJ1-1, with D possibly matching TRBD1 (5 bases). Germline CDR1 is SGHRS and CDR2 is YFSETQ. V was pared by 2 bases and J by 4 bases, with 15 bases between. The CDR3 length is 15 residues. As DNA, the CDR3 is TGCGCCAGCAGCTTCGTCCAGGGCCGGGGCACTGAAGCTTTCTTT. Translated: CASSFVQGRGTEAFF.

This sequence joins TRBV6-2 or TRBV6-3 and TRBJ2-2; D ambiguous. The germline CDR1 and CDR2 sequences are MNHEY and SVGEGT. This CDR3 is built from 12 residues. Trimming cost V 7 bases and J 6 bases, with 9 bases left between them. CDR3 DNA sequence: TGTGCCAGCAACGTACAATCCGGGGAGCTGTTTTTT. It translates to CASNVQSGELFF.

This chain links TRBV29-1 with TRBJ2-5; D possibly uses TRBD1 or TRBD2 (6 bases each). V was pared by 6 bases and J by 4 bases, with 21 bases between. CDR3 length: 15 residues. Germline lookup yields CDR1 SQVTM and CDR2 ANQGSEA. CDR3 sequence: CSVPRGGNQAETQYF. The CDR3 nucleotides are TGCAGCGTCCCCAGGGGAGGCAATCAGGCAGAGACCCAGTACTTC.

V and J are TRBV19 and TRBJ2-2, with D possibly TRBD2 on 6 matching bases. V lost 6 bases and J lost 6, with 11 bases in between. This CDR3 contains 13 residues. Germline lookup yields CDR1 LNHDA and CDR2 SQIVND (reference sequence). CDR3 region: CASSAGGAGELFF. As DNA, the CDR3 is TGTGCCAGTAGCGCCGGGGGAGCCGGGGAGCTGTTTTTT.

This clonotype was found a few times. J is TRBJ1-6 and V is TRBV27; TRBD1 agrees at 7 bases. Germline V gene lookup returns CDR1 MNHEY and CDR2 SMNVEV (reference sequence). CDR3 size: 15 residues. The V segment lost 5 bases and the J segment 10 bases; nucleotides outside the gene matches: 11. The chain's CDR3 is CASSLTTGRGSPLHF. DNA for the CDR3: TGTGCCAGCAGTCTAACGACAGGGAGAGGATCACCCCTCCACTTT.

This clonotype ranks as medium-sized (0.01 to 0.1%). The V call is TRBV25-1, the J call TRBJ2-7; TRBD1 matches 7 bases. The CDR3 sequence is 12 residues long. V shed 7 bases, J shed 2 bases, and the junction held 2 bases outside the gene matches. Germline V lookup: CDR1 MGHDK, CDR2 SYGVNS. CDR3 DNA sequence: TGTGCCAGCACCCAGGGGGCCTACGAGCAGTACTTC. It translates to CASTQGAYEQYF.

There are many counts of this clonotype. The gene calls are TRBV9 and TRBJ2-1; 7 positions match TRBD2. The CDR3 length is 16 residues. Germline assignment: CDR1 SGDLS and CDR2 YYNGEE. V lost 4 bases, J lost 0 bases, and 7 bases stayed unmatched. The CDR3 DNA reads as TGTGCCAGCAGCCTGGTGGGCGGGAGCTCCTACAATGAGCAGTTCTTC. This sequence encodes CASSLVGGSSYNEQFF. Using reference TRBV9 and TRBJ2-1 for the parts outside the CDR3, the full variable domain is DSGVTQTPKHLITATGQRVTLRCSPRSGDLSVYWYQQSLDQGLQFLIQYYNGEERAKGNILERFSAQQFPDLHSELNLSSLELGDSALYFCASSLVGGSSYNEQFFGPGTRLTVL.

This clonotype was seen only a few times. The V and J genes are TRBV18 and TRBJ2-3; 7 bases agree with TRBD2. Germline trimming cut 1 base from V and 1 base from J; bases unmatched to any gene: 2. This CDR3 is built from 15 residues. Germline V CDR1 and CDR2: KGHSH, LQKENI. In DNA form, the CDR3 reads TGTGCCAGCTCACCACTAGCGGGCCGCACAGATACGCAGTATTTT. This translates into CASSPLAGRTDTQYF.

The J gene is TRBJ2-5, the V gene TRBV28, with TRBD2 matching 10 bases. Germline V CDR1 and CDR2: MDHEN, SYDVKM. With 8 bases clipped from V and 1 base from J, the junction kept 4 bases outside the gene matches. This CDR3 spans 14 amino acids. The CDR3 sequence is CASLAGAVQETQYF. The CDR3, as DNA: TGTGCCAGCCTAGCGGGAGCGGTCCAAGAGACCCAGTACTTC. The full variable domain, rest sourced from reference TRBV28 and TRBJ2-5, is DVKVTQSSRYLVKRTGEKVFLECVQDMDHENMFWYRQDPGLGLRLIYFSYDVKMKEKGDIPEGYSVSREKKERFSLILESASTNQTSMYLCASLAGAVQETQYFGPGTRLLVL.

The chain carries TRBV12-3 or TRBV12-4 and TRBJ2-7; D might be TRBD1 (6 bases). Trimming pared 6 bases from V and 2 bases from J, leaving 8 bases between. The length of the CDR3 is 12 residues. The CDR3 DNA reads TGTGCCAGCAGGAGACAGGCCTACGAGCAGTACTTC. This gives the protein CASRRQAYEQYF.

This clonotype was seen a few times. The chain recombines TRBV7-2 with TRBJ2-1; the D gene is possibly TRBD2 (6 bases). The CDR3 runs to 14 residues. Germline V gene lookup returns CDR1 SGHTA and CDR2 FQGNSA. The V end lost 2 bases, the J end lost 7 bases, and 12 bases lay between the germline ends. The CDR3 DNA sequence: TGTGCCAGCAGCTTAAACGGGAGAACGAATGAGCAGTTCTTC. Protein: CASSLNGRTNEQFF.

The J gene is TRBJ1-5, the V gene TRBV12-3 or TRBV12-4; TRBD1 is a possible D gene (6 bases). V dropped 3 bases and J dropped 4 bases, with 10 bases sitting between them. The CDR3 spans 14 residues. The DNA of the CDR3 is TGTGCCAGCAGTTTTTCGACAGGTAATCAGCCCCAGCATTTT. It specifies CASSFSTGNQPQHF.

This clonotype was seen only a few times. The chain recombines TRBV6-6 with TRBJ2-1; 8 nucleotides line up with TRBD1. This CDR3 spans 14 amino acids. V lost 8 bases and J lost 4; bases outside the gene matches: 7. The germline V gene has CDR1 MNHNY and CDR2 SVGAGI (reference sequence). The CDR3 spells CASRNGQGYNEQFF. The CDR3 region has the DNA TGTGCCAGCCGCAACGGACAGGGATACAATGAGCAGTTCTTC.

The CDR3 here is CASSAWQGNQPQHF. The CDR3 DNA is TGTGCCAGCAGTGCCTGGCAGGGGAATCAGCCCCAGCATTTT. The chain carries TRBV2 and TRBJ1-5; possibly TRBD1 for D (6 bases). There are 14 residues in the CDR3. Germline CDR1 is SNHLY and CDR2 is FYNNEI. The ends were cut back, 4 bases at V and 4 bases at J, with 11 bases in the middle.

This clonotype was picked up a small number of times. CDR3 residues: CASSLEKGGYTF. DNA of the CDR3: TGTGCCAGCAGCTTAGAAAAGGGTGGCTACACCTTC. This chain links TRBV7-2 with TRBJ1-2; no clear D gene. Trimming removed 1 base from V and 7 bases from J, with 7 bases in between. The CDR3 is made up of 12 amino acids. Per the germline V gene, CDR1 is SGHTA and CDR2 is FQGNSA.

J is TRBJ1-4 and V is TRBV27, with D hard to call. Germline V lookup: CDR1 MNHEY, CDR2 SMNVEV (reference sequence). The CDR3 length is 14 residues. The V end was cut by 6 bases, the J end by 0 bases, with 8 bases between. The CDR3 sequence is CASSPYATNEKLFF. DNA for the CDR3: TGTGCCAGCAGCCCCTATGCAACTAATGAAAAACTGTTTTTT. The full variable domain, its missing parts supplied by reference TRBV27 and TRBJ1-4, is EAQVTQNPRYLITVTGKKLTVTCSQNMNHEYMSWYRQDPGLGLRQIYYSMNVEVTDKGDVPEGYKVSRKEKRNFPLILESPSPNQTSLYFCASSPYATNEKLFFGSGTQLSVL.

This clonotype was counted a few times. The chain joins TRBV7-9 to TRBJ2-1; 15 nucleotides match TRBD2. V gave up 5 bases and J gave up 7 bases; unmatched junction bases: 18. The CDR3 totals 20 residues. Looked up from germline, CDR1 is SEHNR and CDR2 is FQNEAQ (reference sequence). CDR3 DNA sequence: TGTGCCAGCAGCCCCCACGGGTTTGGACTAGCGGGAGGGCCGGGGAATGAGCAGTTCTTC. The encoded protein is CASSPHGFGLAGGPGNEQFF.